This TCR beta chain appears in the sequencing data of a study of T cell responses to AZD1222 COVID-19 vaccine. Across the whole study: Analysis merged second doses at about 4 or about 12 weeks.

Using immunoSEQ multiplex PCR, the repertoire was profiled, and TCRdb retains in-frame clones only, with some absent. Of around 100,000 clones in the sample, about 90% were seen once. A word on this clone: Its antigen is unknown.

Points from the study as a whole: Sampling that yielded the repertoires occurred only after the peak T cell response.

The germline V gene has CDR1 SGHTA and CDR2 FQGNSA. The length of the CDR3 is 17 residues. V was clipped by 2 bases and J by 3 bases, with 17 bases between them. Sequenced material: peripheral blood, taken on day 0 of AZD1222 vaccination. The chain recombines TRBV7-2 with TRBJ1-3, with D perhaps matching TRBD1 (5 bases). The TCR was taken from an adult in good health. CDR3 region: CASSLQEAGMIGNTIYF. DNA of the CDR3: TGTGCCAGCAGCTTACAGGAGGCAGGGATGATTGGAAACACCATATATTTT.